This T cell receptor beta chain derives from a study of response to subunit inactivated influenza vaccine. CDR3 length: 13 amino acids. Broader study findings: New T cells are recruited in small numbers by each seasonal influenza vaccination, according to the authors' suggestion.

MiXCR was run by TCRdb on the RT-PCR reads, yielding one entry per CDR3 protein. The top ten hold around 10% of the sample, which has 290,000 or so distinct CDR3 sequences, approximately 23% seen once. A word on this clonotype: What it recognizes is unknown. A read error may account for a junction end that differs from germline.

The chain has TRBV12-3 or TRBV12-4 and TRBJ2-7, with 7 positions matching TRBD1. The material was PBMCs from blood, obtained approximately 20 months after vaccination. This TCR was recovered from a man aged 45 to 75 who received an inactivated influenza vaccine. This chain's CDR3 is CASSFGTVYEQYF. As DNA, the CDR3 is TGCGCCAGCAGCTTCGGGACAGTCTACGAGCAGTACTTC.